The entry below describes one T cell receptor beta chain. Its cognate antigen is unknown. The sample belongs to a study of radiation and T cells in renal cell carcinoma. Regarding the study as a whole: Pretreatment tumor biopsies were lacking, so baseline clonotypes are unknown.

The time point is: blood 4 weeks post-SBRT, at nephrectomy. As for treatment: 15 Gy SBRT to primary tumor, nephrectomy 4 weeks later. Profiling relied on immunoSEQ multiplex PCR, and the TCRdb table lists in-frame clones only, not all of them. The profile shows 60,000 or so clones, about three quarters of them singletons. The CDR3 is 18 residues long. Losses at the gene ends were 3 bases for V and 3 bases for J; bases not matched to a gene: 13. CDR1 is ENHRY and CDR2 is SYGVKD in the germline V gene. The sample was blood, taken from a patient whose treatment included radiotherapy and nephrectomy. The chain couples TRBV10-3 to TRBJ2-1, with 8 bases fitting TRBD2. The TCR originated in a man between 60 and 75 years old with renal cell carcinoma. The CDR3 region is CAISDLPGGLAIYNEQFF. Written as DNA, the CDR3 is TGTGCCATCAGTGATCTCCCGGGAGGACTAGCCATCTACAATGAGCAGTTCTTC.